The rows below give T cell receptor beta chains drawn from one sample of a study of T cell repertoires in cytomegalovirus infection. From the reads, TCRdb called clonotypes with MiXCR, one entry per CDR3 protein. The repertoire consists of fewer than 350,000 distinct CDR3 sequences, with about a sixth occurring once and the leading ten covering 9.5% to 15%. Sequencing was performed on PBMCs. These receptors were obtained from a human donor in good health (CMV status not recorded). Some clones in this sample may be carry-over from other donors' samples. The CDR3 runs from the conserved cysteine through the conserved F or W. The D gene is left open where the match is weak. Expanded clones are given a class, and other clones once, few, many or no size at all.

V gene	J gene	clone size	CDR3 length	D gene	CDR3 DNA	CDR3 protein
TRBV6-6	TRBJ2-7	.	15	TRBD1	TGTGCCAGCACCCCACAGGGACAGGGGACGCACGAGCAGTACTTC	CASTPQGQGTHEQYF
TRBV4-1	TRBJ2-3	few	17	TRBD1	TGCGCCAGCAGCCAAGATCGCACAGGGGGCTTAACAGATACGCAGTATTTT	CASSQDRTGGLTDTQYF
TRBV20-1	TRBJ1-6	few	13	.	TGCCTCCCAGGGGCACCATCGGATTCACCCCTCCACTTT	CLPGAPSDSPLHF
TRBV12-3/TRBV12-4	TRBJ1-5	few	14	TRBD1	TGTGCCAGCAGTCGGACAGGACCCAGTCAGCCCCAGCATTTT	CASSRTGPSQPQHF
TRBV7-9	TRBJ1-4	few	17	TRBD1	TGTGCCAGCAGCACGCGACCCAGGGGGCATGTTAATGAAAAACTGTTTTTT	CASSTRPRGHVNEKLFF
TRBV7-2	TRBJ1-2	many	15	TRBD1	TGTGCCAGCAGCCAAAACCAGGGGGCGCGATCAGGCTACACCTTC	CASSQNQGARSGYTF
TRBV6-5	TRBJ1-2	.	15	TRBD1	TGTGCCAGCAGTGCGGGGACAGGGGCTAACTATGGCTACACCTTC	CASSAGTGANYGYTF
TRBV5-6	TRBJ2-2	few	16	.	TGTGCCAGCAGCTCCGCCTTGACTAGTAGCACCGGGGAGCTGTTTTTT	CASSSALTSSTGELFF
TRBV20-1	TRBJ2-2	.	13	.	TGCAGTGCTATCGGGGGCCGAACCGGGGAGCTGTTTTTT	CSAIGGRTGELFF
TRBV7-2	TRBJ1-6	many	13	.	TGTGCCAGCAGCTTAGAGCGGAATTCACCCCTCCACTTT	CASSLERNSPLHF
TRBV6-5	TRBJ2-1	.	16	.	TGTGCCAGCAGTTACGGTCAGGGCCGTGTGGGCAGTGAGCAGTTCTTC	CASSYGQGRVGSEQFF
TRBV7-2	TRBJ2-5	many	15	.	TGTGCCAGCAGCCCCGGCAGGGGGGGGGGGGAGACCCAGTACTTC	CASSPGRGGGETQYF
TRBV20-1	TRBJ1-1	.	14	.	TGCAGTGCCGATCGAGCGGGGCCGAACACTGAAGCTTTCTTT	CSADRAGPNTEAFF
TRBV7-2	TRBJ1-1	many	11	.	TGTGCCAGCAGCTTAGTACGGGAAGCTTTCTTT	CASSLVREAFF